These T cell receptor beta chains were read from a single sample in a study of response to subunit inactivated influenza vaccine. Each CDR3 protein gets one entry after TCRdb re-called the RT-PCR reads with MiXCR. The table records fewer than 700,000 distinct CDR3 sequences, 10% to 15% of them present only once. Sequencing was performed on PBMCs from blood, taken 40 to 50 days after vaccination. The receptors were gathered from a man aged 50-60 years who received an inactivated influenza vaccine. CDR3s include the opening cysteine and the closing phenylalanine or tryptophan. D genes are given only for firm matches. Rows may omit the clone size; those that give it use once, few, many or a size class.

abundance	d_gene	j_gene	v_gene	CDR3nt	CDR3aa
NA	NA	TRBJ2-2	TRBV20-1	TGCAGTGCTAGCGCCGCCACGACCGGGGAGCTGTTTTTT	CSASAATTGELFF
NA	NA	TRBJ1-6	TRBV18	TGTGCCAGCTCACCAAGCCAGGAGAATTCACCCCTCCACTTT	CASSPSQENSPLHF
NA	TRBD2	TRBJ2-3	TRBV20-1	TGCAGTGCTAGCGTCGCGGGGGGCACAGATACGCAGTATTTT	CSASVAGGTDTQYF
NA	NA	TRBJ1-1	TRBV6-1	TGTGCCAGCATCCTGGGAAGCACTGAAGCTTTCTTT	CASILGSTEAFF
NA	NA	TRBJ1-2	TRBV14	TGTGCCAGCAGCCGCGTTGGTGACTACACCTTC	CASSRVGDYTF
NA	TRBD2	TRBJ2-7	TRBV7-2	TGTGCCAGCAGCTTAGCCGCGGGAGCTTCTTACGAGCAGTACTTC	CASSLAAGASYEQYF
many	NA	TRBJ1-1	TRBV20-1	TGCAGTGCTGACCTTATGAACACTGAAGCTTTCTTT	CSADLMNTEAFF
NA	NA	TRBJ1-2	TRBV7-6	TGTGCCAGCAGCCGGGGCACAGGAGCGTCGACTAACTATGGCTACACCTTC	CASSRGTGASTNYGYTF
NA	NA	TRBJ2-4	TRBV19	TGTGCCAGTAGTATCTTTAGTACCGGGACCGCTAAAAACATTCAGTACTTC	CASSIFSTGTAKNIQYF
few	TRBD1	TRBJ1-2	TRBV9	TGTGCCAGCAGCTCCCGGGACAGGGGCGATGGCTACACCTTC	CASSSRDRGDGYTF
NA	TRBD2	TRBJ2-5	TRBV9	TGTGCCAGCAGCGTAGGAGCGGGAGGTACGGGGGAGACCCAGTACTTC	CASSVGAGGTGETQYF
few	NA	TRBJ2-7	TRBV5-6	TGTGCCAGCAGCCAACCCCGGGGCGCGGCCTACGAGCAGTACTTC	CASSQPRGAAYEQYF
NA	TRBD1	TRBJ2-1	TRBV9	TGTGCCAGCAGCCCACGAGGGACAGACTACTCCTACAATGAGCAGTTCTTC	CASSPRGTDYSYNEQFF
few	TRBD2	TRBJ2-1	TRBV6-5	TGTGCCAGCAGTTATGAAACTAGCGGGAGTTACAATGAGCAGTTCTTC	CASSYETSGSYNEQFF
NA	NA	TRBJ1-2	TRBV4-3	TGCGCCAGCAGCCAACAGGCTACCGGGAACTATGGCTACACCTTC	CASSQQATGNYGYTF
few	TRBD1	TRBJ2-7	TRBV20-1	TGCAGTGCTTTAAGACAGGGGACCTCCTACGAGCAGTACTTC	CSALRQGTSYEQYF
NA	NA	TRBJ2-1	TRBV6-2/TRBV6-3	TGTGCGACCCGACAGGACGGGTACAATGAGCAGTTCTTC	CATRQDGYNEQFF
few	NA	TRBJ2-1	TRBV24-1	TGTGCCACCAGTGATGGCCTGAGCTCCTACAATGAGCAGTTCTTC	CATSDGLSSYNEQFF
NA	NA	TRBJ1-1	TRBV10-3	TGTGCCATCAGGTCGGGGAGGGACACTGAAGCTTTCTTT	CAIRSGRDTEAFF
NA	TRBD2	TRBJ2-3	TRBV20-1	TGCAGTGCCCCAAGACTAGCGGGGGGGTTCACAGATACGCAGTATTTT	CSAPRLAGGFTDTQYF
few	TRBD2	TRBJ2-5	TRBV6-1	TGTGCCAGCAGTCTAGCGGGGCGGAAAGAGACCCAGTACTTC	CASSLAGRKETQYF
few	TRBD2	TRBJ2-1	TRBV6-2/TRBV6-3	TGTGCCAGCAGTTATGATGATACTAGCGGGTACAATGAGCAGTTCTTC	CASSYDDTSGYNEQFF